The 21 T cell receptor beta chains reported below all come from one sample, sequenced in a study of cytomegalovirus exposure and HLA in healthy donors. Primers included in the PCR were 60 Vbeta and 13 Jbeta primers. The data were produced by immunoSEQ multiplex PCR, yet TCRdb's version contains in-frame clones alone and is incomplete. The sample shows over 100,000 clones, nearly 65% of them seen only once. Sequenced: PBMCs. Every receptor here comes from a human donor in good health.

This chain links TRBV19 with TRBJ2-1, with 8 bases aligning to TRBD2. CDR3 length: 15 residues. Germline V gene sequence: CDR1 LNHDA, CDR2 SQIVND (reference sequence). Trimming cost V 2 bases and J 7 bases; bases outside gene matches: 7. CDR3 coding DNA: TGTGCCAGTAGTATATTAGCGGGACTTTTTAATGAGCAGTTCTTC. Protein sequence: CASSILAGLFNEQFF.

This chain connects TRBV29-1 to TRBJ2-1; TRBD2 aligns across 11 bases. The CDR3 consists of 14 residues. The V gene's germline CDR1 is SQVTM and CDR2 ANQGSEA. The J segment lost 5 bases and the V segment lost 5 bases, leaving 5 bases of the junction unmatched. The CDR3 region is CSVIPGLADNEQFF. For the CDR3, the DNA is TGCAGCGTTATACCGGGACTAGCGGACAATGAGCAGTTCTTC.

J is TRBJ2-7 and V is TRBV5-6; 13 bases line up with TRBD2. Trimming took 0 bases from V and 7 from J; bases not matched to a gene: 4. The germline CDR1 and CDR2 sequences are SGHDT and YYEEEE. The CDR3 length is 15 residues. This CDR3 is CASSLGTSGRPEQYF. CDR3 coding DNA: TGTGCCAGCAGCTTGGGGACTAGCGGGAGACCGGAGCAGTACTTC.

The CDR3 DNA is TGTGCCAGCAGCTTGTCATGGAACACCGGGGAGCTGTTTTTT. Amino acids: CASSLSWNTGELFF. The V call is TRBV7-9, the J call TRBJ2-2; D gene unclear. Germline V gene lookup returns CDR1 SEHNR and CDR2 FQNEAQ (reference sequence). CDR3 length equals 14 residues. Trimming took 3 bases from V and 1 from J, leaving 6 bases between them. The variable domain in full, with the rest retrieved from reference TRBV7-9 and TRBJ2-2, is DTGVSQNPRHKITKRGQNVTFRCDPISEHNRLYWYRQTLGQGPEFLTYFQNEAQLEKSRLLSDRFSAERPKGSFSTLEIQRTEQGDSAMYLCASSLSWNTGELFFGEGSRLTVL.

The chain recombines TRBV27 with TRBJ2-7; D is perhaps TRBD2 (5 bases). The V gene's germline CDR1 is MNHEY and CDR2 SMNVEV (reference sequence). This CDR3 is 13 amino acids long. V was cut by 3 bases and J by 3 bases, with 9 bases left in between. The CDR3 spells CASSFGVSYEQYF. In DNA, the CDR3 is TGTGCCAGCAGTTTCGGGGTTAGCTACGAGCAGTACTTC.

This sequence joins TRBV10-2 and TRBJ1-1; the D is unclear. Germline values: CDR1 WSHSY, CDR2 SAAADI. Between the trimmed V and J ends, which lost 0 bases and 0 bases, there was a span of 8 bases. The CDR3 is 15 amino acids. The CDR3 DNA reads TGCGCCAGCAGTGAGTCACGGCAGGTGAACACTGAAGCTTTCTTT. This translates into CASSESRQVNTEAFF.

The rearrangement uses TRBV29-1 and TRBJ2-3; 8 nucleotides match TRBD1. Germline V gene data show CDR1 as SQVTM and CDR2 as ANQGSEA. The CDR3 is made up of 12 amino acids. V gave up 6 bases and J gave up 5 bases; unmatched junction bases: 4. The CDR3 loop is CSVRQGQDTQYF. In nucleotides, the CDR3 is TGCAGCGTCCGACAGGGGCAAGATACGCAGTATTTT.

The chain combines TRBV7-9 with TRBJ2-2, with a tentative D call TRBD2 (5 bases). This CDR3 contains 16 residues. Trimming took 2 bases from V and 8 from J, leaving 18 bases between them. CDR1 is SEHNR and CDR2 is FQNEAQ in the germline V gene (reference sequence). CDR3 in DNA: TGTGCCAGCAGCTTAAGAGAGCTAGCCCGGCGGGGGGAGCTGTTTTTT. Translating it yields CASSLRELARRGELFF. The full variable domain, its missing parts supplied by reference TRBV7-9 and TRBJ2-2, is DTGVSQNPRHKITKRGQNVTFRCDPISEHNRLYWYRQTLGQGPEFLTYFQNEAQLEKSRLLSDRFSAERPKGSFSTLEIQRTEQGDSAMYLCASSLRELARRGELFFGEGSRLTVL.

The chain joins TRBV28 to TRBJ1-4, with 8 bases fitting TRBD1. This CDR3 region has 14 residues. The trim removed 4 bases at V and 8 bases at J, leaving 6 bases unmatched. Germline lookup yields CDR1 MDHEN and CDR2 SYDVKM. CDR3 region: CASSWTGSGEKLFF. The CDR3 nucleotides are TGTGCCAGCAGTTGGACAGGGAGTGGCGAAAAACTGTTTTTT.

The chain joins TRBV15 to TRBJ1-1; D is unresolved. The germline CDR1 and CDR2 sequences are LNHNV and YYDKDF (reference sequence). The CDR3 has 13 amino acids. Trimming removed 7 bases from V and 3 bases from J, with 12 bases in between. The CDR3 DNA is TGTGCCACCACCGAGTTGTACGACACTGAAGCTTTCTTT. Protein: CATTELYDTEAFF.

The chain recombines TRBV5-6 with TRBJ2-1; D is undetermined. Germline lookup yields CDR1 SGHDT and CDR2 YYEEEE. There are 12 residues in the CDR3. The germline V and J ends were trimmed by 2 bases and 9 bases, with 9 bases remaining between them. The CDR3 region is CASSLTPGEQFF. In nucleotides, the CDR3 is TGTGCCAGCAGCTTAACGCCCGGTGAGCAGTTCTTC.

Points on this clone: The limits of the CDR3 on the DNA are not certain, so only TCRdb's listed CDR3 is given. The chain has TRBV29-1 and TRBJ2-5; the table's D call of TRBD2 was not tested on the DNA. Inclusive of both ends, the CDR3 amounts to 14 amino acids. Germline V gene sequence: CDR1 SQVTM, CDR2 ANQGSEA. This CDR3 reads CSVGPGLATETQYF.

The chain recombines TRBV5-5 with TRBJ2-3; 8 bases fit TRBD1. The germline V gene has CDR1 SGHKS and CDR2 YYEKEE (reference sequence). The CDR3 runs 15 residues. After removal of 0 bases from V and 6 bases from J, the junction contained 6 bases not matched to a gene. As DNA, the CDR3 is TGTGCCAGCAGCTTGGTGGGCAGGGGGCCGGATACGCAGTATTTT. Translating it yields CASSLVGRGPDTQYF.

There are a few counts of this clone. J is TRBJ2-1 and V is TRBV6-5; the match to TRBD2 covers 11 bases. The junction had 8 bases not matched to a gene; V was cut back by 3 bases and J by 7 bases. Germline V gene sequence: CDR1 MNHEY, CDR2 SVGAGI. CDR3 length: 16 amino acids. CDR3 bases: TGTGCCAGCAGTTATCGTAGCGGGAGGGCCCAGAATGAGCAGTTCTTC. Protein sequence: CASSYRSGRAQNEQFF.

The J gene is TRBJ2-1, the V gene TRBV7-3; 12 nucleotides line up with TRBD2. CDR3 length: 15 amino acids. V shed 6 bases and J 8 bases; nucleotides not matched to a gene: 8. Germline V CDR1 and CDR2: SGHTA, FQGTGA. CDR3 protein: CASRDGLAGRDEQFF. The CDR3 bases are TGTGCCAGCAGGGACGGACTAGCGGGACGGGATGAGCAGTTCTTC. The entire variable domain, with the rest obtained from reference TRBV7-3 and TRBJ2-1, is as follows: GAGVSQTPSNKVTEKGKYVELRCDPISGHTALYWYRQSLGQGPEFLIYFQGTGAADDSGLPNDRFFAVRPEGSVSTLKIQRTERGDSAVYLCASRDGLAGRDEQFFGPGTRLTVL.

In this sample, this clone turned up a few times. The chain is built from TRBV5-8 and TRBJ1-2, with D possibly TRBD1 on 6 matching bases. Per the germline V gene, CDR1 is SGHTS and CDR2 is YDEGEE. V was cut by 4 bases and J by 2 bases, with 15 bases left in between. The CDR3 runs to 15 residues. DNA of the CDR3: TGTGCCAGCAGCCCGGTGGGGGCGCCCAACTATGGCTACACCTTC. Encoded protein: CASSPVGAPNYGYTF.

The chain employs TRBV29-1 and TRBJ2-7; the match to TRBD2 covers 8 bases. CDR3 length equals 14 residues. The V gene end was trimmed by 7 bases and the J gene end by 3 bases; junction bases not matched to a gene: 11. CDR1 and CDR2 from the germline V gene are SQVTM and ANQGSEA. The CDR3 region is CSAQISGTNYEQYF. The CDR3 DNA is TGCAGCGCTCAAATTAGCGGGACGAACTACGAGCAGTACTTC.

This chain links TRBV6-4 with TRBJ2-1, with TRBD2 matching 8 bases. The CDR3 runs to 15 residues. V shed 3 bases and J 9 bases; nucleotides not matched to a gene: 10. Germline CDR1 is MRHNA and CDR2 is SNTAGT. CDR3 protein: CASSELSSGVIEQFF. The DNA for the CDR3 is TGTGCCAGCAGTGAGTTGAGTAGCGGGGTGATTGAGCAGTTCTTC.

V gene TRBV6-1 combines with J gene TRBJ2-3; 7 nucleotides line up with TRBD1. This CDR3 comprises 16 residues. Germline V lookup: CDR1 MNHNS, CDR2 SASEGT. V dropped 4 bases and J dropped 1; count of bases not matched to a gene: 8. The CDR3 region has the DNA TGTGCCAGCAGTGTAAGACAGGGCGGCGGCACAGATACGCAGTATTTT. Encoded protein: CASSVRQGGGTDTQYF.

The chain joins TRBV18 to TRBJ2-3; possible D gene TRBD2, 6 bases. The CDR3 extends over 17 amino acids. Germline CDR1 KGHSH, CDR2 LQKENI. The V and J ends lost 1 base and 4 bases respectively, with 18 bases between them. The CDR3 DNA follows: TGTGCCAGCTCACCACGTCATCTGACTAGTTCCGCAGATACGCAGTATTTT. It codes for CASSPRHLTSSADTQYF.

The chain combines TRBV6-4 with TRBJ2-1, with D maybe TRBD2 (6 bases). Germline V CDR1 and CDR2: MRHNA, SNTAGT. This CDR3 spans 15 amino acids. Trimming removed 3 bases from V and 0 bases from J, with 9 bases in between. CDR3 nucleotides: TGTGCCAGCAGTGAGGAGGAGGGCTCCTACAATGAGCAGTTCTTC. It codes for CASSEEEGSYNEQFF.